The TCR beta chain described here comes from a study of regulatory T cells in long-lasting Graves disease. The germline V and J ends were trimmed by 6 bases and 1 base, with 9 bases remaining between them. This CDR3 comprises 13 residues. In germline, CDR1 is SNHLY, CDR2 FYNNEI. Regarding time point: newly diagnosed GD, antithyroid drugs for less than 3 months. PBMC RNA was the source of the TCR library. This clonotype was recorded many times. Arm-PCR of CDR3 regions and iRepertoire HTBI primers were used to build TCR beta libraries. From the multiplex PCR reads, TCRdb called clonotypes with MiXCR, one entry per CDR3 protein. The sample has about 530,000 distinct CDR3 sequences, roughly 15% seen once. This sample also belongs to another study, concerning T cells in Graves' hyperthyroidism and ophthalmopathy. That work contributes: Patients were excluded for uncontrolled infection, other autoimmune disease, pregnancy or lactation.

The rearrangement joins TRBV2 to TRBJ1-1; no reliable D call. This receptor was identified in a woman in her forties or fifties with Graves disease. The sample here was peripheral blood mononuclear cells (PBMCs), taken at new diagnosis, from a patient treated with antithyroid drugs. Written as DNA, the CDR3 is TGTGCCAGCAGCGGAGCAGGGAACACTGAAGCTTTCTTT. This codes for CASSGAGNTEAFF.